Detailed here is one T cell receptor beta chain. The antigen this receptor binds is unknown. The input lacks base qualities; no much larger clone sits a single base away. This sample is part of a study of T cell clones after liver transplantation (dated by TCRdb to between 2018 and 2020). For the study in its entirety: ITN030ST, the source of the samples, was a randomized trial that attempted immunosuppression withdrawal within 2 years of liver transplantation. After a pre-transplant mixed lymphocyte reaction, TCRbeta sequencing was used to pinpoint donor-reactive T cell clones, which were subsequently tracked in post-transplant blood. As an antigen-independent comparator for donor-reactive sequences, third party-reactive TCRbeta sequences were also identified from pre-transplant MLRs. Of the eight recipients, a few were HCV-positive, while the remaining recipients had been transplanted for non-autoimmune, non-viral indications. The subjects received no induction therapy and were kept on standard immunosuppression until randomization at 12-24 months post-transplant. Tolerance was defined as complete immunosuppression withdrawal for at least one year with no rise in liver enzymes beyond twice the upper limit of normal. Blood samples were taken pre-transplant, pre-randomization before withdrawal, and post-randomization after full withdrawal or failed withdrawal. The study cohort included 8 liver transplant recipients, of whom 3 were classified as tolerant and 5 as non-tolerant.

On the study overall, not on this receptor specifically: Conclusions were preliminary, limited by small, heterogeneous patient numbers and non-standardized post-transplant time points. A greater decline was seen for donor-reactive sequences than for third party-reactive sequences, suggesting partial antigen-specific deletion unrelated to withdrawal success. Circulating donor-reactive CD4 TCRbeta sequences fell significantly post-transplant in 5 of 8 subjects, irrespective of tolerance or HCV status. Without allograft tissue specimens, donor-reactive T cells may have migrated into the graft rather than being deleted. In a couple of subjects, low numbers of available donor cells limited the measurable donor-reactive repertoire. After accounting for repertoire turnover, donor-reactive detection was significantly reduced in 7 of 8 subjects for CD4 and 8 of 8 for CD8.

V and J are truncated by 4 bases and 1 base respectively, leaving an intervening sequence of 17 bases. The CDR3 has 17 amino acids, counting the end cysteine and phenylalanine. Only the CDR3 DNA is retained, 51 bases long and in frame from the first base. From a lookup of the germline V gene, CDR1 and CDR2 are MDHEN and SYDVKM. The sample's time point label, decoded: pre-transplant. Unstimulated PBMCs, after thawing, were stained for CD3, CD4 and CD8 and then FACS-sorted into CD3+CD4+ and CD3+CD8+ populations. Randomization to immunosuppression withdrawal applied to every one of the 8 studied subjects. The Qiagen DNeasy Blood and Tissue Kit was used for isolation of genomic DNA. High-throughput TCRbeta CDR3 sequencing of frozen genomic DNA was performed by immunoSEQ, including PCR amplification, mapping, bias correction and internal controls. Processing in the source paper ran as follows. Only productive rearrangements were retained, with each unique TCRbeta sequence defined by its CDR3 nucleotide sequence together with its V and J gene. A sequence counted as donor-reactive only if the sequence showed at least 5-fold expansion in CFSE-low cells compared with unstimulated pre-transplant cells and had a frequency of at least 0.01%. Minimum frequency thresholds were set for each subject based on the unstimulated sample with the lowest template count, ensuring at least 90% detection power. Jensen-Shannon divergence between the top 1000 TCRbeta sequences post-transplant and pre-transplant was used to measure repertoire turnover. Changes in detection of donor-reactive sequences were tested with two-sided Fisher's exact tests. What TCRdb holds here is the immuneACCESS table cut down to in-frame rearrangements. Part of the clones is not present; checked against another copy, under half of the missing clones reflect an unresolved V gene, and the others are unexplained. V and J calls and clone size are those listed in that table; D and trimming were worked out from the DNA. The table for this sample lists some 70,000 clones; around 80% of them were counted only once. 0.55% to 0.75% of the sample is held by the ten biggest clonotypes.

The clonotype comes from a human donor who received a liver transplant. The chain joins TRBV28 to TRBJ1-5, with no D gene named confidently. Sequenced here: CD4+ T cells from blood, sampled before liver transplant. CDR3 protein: CASSSRRIRASNQPQHF. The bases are TGTGCCAGCAGTTCACGCCGGATCCGGGCAAGCAATCAGCCCCAGCATTTT. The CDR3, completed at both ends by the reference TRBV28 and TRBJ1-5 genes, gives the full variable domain DVKVTQSSRYLVKRTGEKVFLECVQDMDHENMFWYRQDPGLGLRLIYFSYDVKMKEKGDIPEGYSVSREKKERFSLILESASTNQTSMYLCASSSRRIRASNQPQHFGDGTRLSIL.